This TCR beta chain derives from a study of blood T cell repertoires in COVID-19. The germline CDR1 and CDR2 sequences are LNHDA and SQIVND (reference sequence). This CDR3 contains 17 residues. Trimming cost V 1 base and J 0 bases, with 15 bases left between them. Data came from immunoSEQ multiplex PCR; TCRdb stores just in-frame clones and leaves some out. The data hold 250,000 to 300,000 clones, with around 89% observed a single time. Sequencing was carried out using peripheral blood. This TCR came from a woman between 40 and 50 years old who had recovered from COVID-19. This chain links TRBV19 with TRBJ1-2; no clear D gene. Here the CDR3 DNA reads TGTGCCAGTAGTATAGCAGCGGGCCGGCGACCTAACTATGGCTACACCTTC. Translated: CASSIAAGRRPNYGYTF. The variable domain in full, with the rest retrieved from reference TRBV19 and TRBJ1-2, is DGGITQSPKYLFRKEGQNVTLSCEQNLNHDAMYWYRQDPGQGLRLIYYSQIVNDFQKGDIAEGYSVSREKKESFPLTVTSAQKNPTAFYLCASSIAAGRRPNYGYTFGSGTRLTVV.